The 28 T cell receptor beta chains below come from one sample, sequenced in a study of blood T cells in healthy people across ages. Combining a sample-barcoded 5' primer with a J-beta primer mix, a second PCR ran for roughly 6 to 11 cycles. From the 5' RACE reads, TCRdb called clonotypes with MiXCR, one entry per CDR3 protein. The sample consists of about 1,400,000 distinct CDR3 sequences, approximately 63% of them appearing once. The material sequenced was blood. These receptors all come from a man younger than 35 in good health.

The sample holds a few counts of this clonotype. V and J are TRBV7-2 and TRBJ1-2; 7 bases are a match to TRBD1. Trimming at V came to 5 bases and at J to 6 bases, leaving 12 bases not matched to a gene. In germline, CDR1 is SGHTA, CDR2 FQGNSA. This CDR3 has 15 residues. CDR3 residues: CASSAGVEQGHGYTF. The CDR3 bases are TGTGCCAGCAGCGCAGGCGTAGAACAGGGGCATGGCTACACCTTC. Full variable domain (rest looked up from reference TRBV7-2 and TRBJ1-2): GAGVSQSPSNKVTEKGKDVELRCDPISGHTALYWYRQSLGQGLEFLIYFQGNSAPDKSGLPSDRFSAERTGGSVSTLTIQRTQQEDSAVYLCASSAGVEQGHGYTFGSGTRLTVV.

The CDR3 bases are TGCAGTGCTCGGGGAACAGGGCGGAACACTGAAGCTTTCTTT. This gives the protein CSARGTGRNTEAFF. The rearrangement uses TRBV20-1 and TRBJ1-1; possibly TRBD1 for D (6 bases). The CDR3 is 14 amino acids. Germline V gene sequence: CDR1 DFQATT, CDR2 SNEGSKA (reference sequence). Trimming removed 5 bases from V and 1 base from J, with 14 bases in between.

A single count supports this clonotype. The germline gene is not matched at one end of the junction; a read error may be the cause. DNA of the CDR3: TGTGCCAGCAGCGGGGGGACAGGGGACATCACTGAAGCTTTCTTT. Amino acid sequence: CASSGGTGDITEAFF. The chain carries TRBV5-1 and TRBJ1-1; 10 bases fit TRBD1. Germline V gives CDR1 SGHRS, CDR2 YFSETQ. The CDR3 totals 15 residues.

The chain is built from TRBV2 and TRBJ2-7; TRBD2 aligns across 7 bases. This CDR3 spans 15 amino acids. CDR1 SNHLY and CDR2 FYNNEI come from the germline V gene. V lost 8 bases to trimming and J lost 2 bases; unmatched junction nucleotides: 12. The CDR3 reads CASWSREAVTYEQYF. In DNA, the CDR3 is TGTGCCAGCTGGAGTCGGGAGGCCGTCACCTACGAGCAGTACTTC.

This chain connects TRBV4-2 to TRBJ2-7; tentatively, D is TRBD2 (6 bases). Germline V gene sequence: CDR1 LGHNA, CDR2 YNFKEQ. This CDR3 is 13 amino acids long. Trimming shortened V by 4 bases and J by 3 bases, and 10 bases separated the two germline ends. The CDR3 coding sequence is TGTGCCAGCAGCCCAAGGAGGGTCTACGAGCAGTACTTC. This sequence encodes CASSPRRVYEQYF.

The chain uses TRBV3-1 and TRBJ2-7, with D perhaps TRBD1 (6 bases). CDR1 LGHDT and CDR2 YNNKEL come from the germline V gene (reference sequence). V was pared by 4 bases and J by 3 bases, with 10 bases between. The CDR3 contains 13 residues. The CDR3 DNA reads TGTGCCAGCAGCCTCCCAGGGGACTACGAGCAGTACTTC. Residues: CASSLPGDYEQYF.

The CDR3 spells CASSYSPAVLEQYF. The CDR3 region has the DNA TGTGCCAGCAGTTATTCCCCGGCGGTCCTCGAGCAGTACTTC. The genes are TRBV6-2 or TRBV6-3 and TRBJ2-5; D unresolved. The closer fit of TRBJ2-7 to the DNA end suggests the J call may be wrong. The CDR3 consists of 14 residues. The V gene's germline CDR1 is MNHEY and CDR2 SVGEGT.

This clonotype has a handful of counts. CDR3 nucleotide sequence: TGTGCCAGCAGCCGCCTCGAGAGGGTGAGGTACAATGAGCAGTTCTTC. Translated: CASSRLERVRYNEQFF. This chain joins TRBV11-1 and TRBJ2-1; possibly TRBD2 for D (5 bases). CDR1 is SGHAT and CDR2 is FQDESV in the germline V gene (reference sequence). Trimming pared 5 bases from V and 4 bases from J, leaving 18 bases between. This CDR3 comprises 16 residues.

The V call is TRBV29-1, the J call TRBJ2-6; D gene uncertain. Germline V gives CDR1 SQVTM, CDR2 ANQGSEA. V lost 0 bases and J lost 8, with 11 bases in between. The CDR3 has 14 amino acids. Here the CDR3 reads CSVEDRYGPNVLTF. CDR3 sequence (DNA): TGCAGCGTTGAAGATCGCTACGGGCCCAACGTCCTGACTTTC.

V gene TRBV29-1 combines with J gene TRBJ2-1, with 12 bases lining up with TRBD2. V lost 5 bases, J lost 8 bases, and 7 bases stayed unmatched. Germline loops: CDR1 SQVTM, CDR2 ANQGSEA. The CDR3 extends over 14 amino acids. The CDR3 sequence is CSVPTSGSIDEQFF. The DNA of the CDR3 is TGCAGCGTTCCGACTAGCGGGAGTATCGATGAGCAGTTCTTC.

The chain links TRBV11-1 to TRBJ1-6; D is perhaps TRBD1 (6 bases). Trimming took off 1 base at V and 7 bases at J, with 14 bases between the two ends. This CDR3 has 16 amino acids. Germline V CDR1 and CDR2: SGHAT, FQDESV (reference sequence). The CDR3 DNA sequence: TGTGCCAGCAGCTTAGAGGTCGCCGGGGGCAATTCACCCCTCCACTTT. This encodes CASSLEVAGGNSPLHF.

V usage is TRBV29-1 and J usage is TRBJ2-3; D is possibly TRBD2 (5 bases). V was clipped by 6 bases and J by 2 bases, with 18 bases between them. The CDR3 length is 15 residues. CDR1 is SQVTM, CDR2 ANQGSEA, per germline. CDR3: CSVANPGVATDTQYF. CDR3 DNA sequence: TGCAGCGTCGCCAACCCCGGGGTGGCCACAGATACGCAGTATTTT.

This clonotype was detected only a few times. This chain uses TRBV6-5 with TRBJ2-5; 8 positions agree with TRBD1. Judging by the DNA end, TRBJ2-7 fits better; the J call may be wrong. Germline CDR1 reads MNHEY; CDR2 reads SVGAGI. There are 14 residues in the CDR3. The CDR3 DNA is TGTGCCAGCAGTTACCAGGGGGCTACCTACGAGCAGTACTTC. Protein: CASSYQGATYEQYF.

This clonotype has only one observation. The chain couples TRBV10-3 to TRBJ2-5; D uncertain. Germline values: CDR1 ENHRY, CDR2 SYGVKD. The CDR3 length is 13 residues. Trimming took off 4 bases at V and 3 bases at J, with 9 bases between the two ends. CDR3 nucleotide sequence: TGTGCCATCAGTGGGCTAGAAGAAGAGACCCAGTACTTC. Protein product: CAISGLEEETQYF.

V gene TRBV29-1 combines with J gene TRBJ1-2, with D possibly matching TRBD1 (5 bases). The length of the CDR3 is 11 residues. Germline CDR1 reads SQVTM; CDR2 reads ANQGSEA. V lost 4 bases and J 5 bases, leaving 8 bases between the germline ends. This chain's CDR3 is CSVVGVYGYTF. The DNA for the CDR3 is TGCAGCGTTGTAGGGGTGTATGGCTACACCTTC.

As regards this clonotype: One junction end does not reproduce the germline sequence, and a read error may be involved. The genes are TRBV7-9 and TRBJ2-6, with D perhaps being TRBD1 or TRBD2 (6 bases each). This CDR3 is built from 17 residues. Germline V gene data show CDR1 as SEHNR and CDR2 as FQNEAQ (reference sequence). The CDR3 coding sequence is TGTGCCAGCAGCTTTGGTGACAGGACCCCGGGGGCCGACGTCCTGACTTTC. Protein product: CASSFGDRTPGADVLTF.

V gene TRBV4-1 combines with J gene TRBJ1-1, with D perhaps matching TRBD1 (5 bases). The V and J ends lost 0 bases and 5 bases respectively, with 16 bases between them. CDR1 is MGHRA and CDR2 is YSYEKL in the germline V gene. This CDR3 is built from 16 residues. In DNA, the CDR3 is TGCGCCAGCAGCCAAGATCAGGAGGCAGGGTGGACTGAAGCTTTCTTT. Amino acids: CASSQDQEAGWTEAFF.

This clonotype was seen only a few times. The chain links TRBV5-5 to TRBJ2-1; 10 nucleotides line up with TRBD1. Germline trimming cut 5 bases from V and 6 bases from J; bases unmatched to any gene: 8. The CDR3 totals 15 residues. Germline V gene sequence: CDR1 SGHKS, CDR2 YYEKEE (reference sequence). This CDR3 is CASSWDRGGPNEQFF. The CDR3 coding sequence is TGTGCCAGCAGTTGGGACAGGGGCGGACCCAATGAGCAGTTCTTC.

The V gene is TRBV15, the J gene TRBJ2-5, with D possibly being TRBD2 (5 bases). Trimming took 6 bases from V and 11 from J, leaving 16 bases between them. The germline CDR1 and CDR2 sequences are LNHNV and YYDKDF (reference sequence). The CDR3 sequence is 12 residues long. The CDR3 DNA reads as TGTGCCACCAGTACACTAGGTAATGAGCAGTACTTC. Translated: CATSTLGNEQYF. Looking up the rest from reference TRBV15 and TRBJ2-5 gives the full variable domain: DAMVIQNPRYQVTQFGKPVTLSCSQTLNHNVMYWYQQKSSQAPKLLFHYYDKDFNNEADTPDNFQSRRPNTSFCFLDIRSPGLGDTAMYLCATSTLGNEQYFGPGTRLLVL.

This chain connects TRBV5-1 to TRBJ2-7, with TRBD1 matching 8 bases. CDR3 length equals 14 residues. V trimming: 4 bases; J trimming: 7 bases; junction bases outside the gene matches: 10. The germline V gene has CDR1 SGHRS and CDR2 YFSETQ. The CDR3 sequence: CASSPRTGRGEQYF. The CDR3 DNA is TGCGCCAGCAGCCCCCGGACAGGGCGAGGGGAGCAGTACTTC.

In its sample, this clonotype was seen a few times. CDR3 in DNA: TGTGCCAGCAGTCAATTCAGGGGGTCGTCCTACGAGCAGTACTTC. Translated: CASSQFRGSSYEQYF. The chain links TRBV6-2 or TRBV6-3 to TRBJ2-7; 7 positions agree with TRBD1. With 5 bases clipped from V and 1 base from J, the junction kept 8 bases outside the gene matches. The germline gives CDR1 MNHEY, CDR2 SVGEGT. The CDR3 runs to 15 residues.

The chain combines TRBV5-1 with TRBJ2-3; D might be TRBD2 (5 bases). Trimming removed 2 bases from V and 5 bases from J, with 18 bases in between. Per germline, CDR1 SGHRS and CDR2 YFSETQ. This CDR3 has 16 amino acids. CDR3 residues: CASSFHVARDQDTQYF. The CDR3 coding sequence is TGCGCCAGCAGCTTTCACGTAGCCCGGGATCAAGATACGCAGTATTTT.

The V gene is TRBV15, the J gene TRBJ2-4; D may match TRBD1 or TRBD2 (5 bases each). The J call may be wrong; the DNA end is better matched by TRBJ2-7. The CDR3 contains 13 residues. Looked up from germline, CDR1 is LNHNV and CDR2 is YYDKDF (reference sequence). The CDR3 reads CATSAGTTYEQYF. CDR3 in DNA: TGTGCCACCAGCGCCGGGACCACCTACGAGCAGTACTTC.

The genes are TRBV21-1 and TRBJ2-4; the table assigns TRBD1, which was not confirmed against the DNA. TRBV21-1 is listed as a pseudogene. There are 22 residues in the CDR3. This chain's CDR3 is CASSKGGRGNRENRVAKNIQYF. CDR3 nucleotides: TGTGCCAGCAGCAAAGGAGGTCGTGGAAACAGGGAAAATCGGGTAGCCAAAAACATTCAGTACTTC.

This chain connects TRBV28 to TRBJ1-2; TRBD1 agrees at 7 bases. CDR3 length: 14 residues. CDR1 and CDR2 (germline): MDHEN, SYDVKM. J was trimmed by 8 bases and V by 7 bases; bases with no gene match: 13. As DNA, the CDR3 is TGTGCCAGCACCCTGCCCGACAGGGCTTGGGGCTACACCTTC. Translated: CASTLPDRAWGYTF.

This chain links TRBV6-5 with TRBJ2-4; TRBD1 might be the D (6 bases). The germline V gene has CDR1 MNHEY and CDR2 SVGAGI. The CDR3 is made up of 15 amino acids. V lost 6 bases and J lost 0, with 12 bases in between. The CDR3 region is CASSDRRLAKNIQYF. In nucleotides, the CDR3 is TGTGCCAGCAGCGACAGGCGACTAGCCAAAAACATTCAGTACTTC.

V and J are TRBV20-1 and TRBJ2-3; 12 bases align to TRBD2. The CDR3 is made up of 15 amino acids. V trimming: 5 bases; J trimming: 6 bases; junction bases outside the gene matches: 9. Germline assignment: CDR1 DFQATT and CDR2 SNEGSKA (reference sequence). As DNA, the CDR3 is TGCAGTGCTTCAGGGACTAGCGGGCCGGGGGATACGCAGTATTTT. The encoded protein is CSASGTSGPGDTQYF.

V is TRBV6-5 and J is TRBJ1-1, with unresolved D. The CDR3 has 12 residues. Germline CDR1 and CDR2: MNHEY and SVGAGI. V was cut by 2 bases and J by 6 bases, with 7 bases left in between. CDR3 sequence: CASSYEGAEAFF. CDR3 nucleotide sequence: TGTGCCAGCAGTTACGAGGGCGCTGAAGCTTTCTTT.